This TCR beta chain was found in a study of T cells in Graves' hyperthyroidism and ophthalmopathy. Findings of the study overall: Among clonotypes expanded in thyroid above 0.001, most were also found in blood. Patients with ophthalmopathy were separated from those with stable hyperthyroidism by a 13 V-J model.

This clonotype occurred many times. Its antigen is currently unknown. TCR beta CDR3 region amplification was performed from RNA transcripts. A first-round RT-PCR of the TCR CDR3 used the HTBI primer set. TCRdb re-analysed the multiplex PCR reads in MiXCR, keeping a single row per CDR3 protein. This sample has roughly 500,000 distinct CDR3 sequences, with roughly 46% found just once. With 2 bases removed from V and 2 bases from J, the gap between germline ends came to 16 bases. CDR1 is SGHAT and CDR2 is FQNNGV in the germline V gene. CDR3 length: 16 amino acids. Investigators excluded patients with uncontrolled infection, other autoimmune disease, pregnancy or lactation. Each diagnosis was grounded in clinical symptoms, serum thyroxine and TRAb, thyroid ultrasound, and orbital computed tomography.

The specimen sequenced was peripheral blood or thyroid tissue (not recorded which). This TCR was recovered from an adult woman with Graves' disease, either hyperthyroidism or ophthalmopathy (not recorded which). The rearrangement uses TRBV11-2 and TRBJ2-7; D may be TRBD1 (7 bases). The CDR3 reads CASSLFVGGTAYEQYF. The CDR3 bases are TGTGCCAGCAGCTTATTTGTTGGGGGGACAGCCTACGAGCAGTACTTC.